The 21 T cell receptor beta chains below were found in one sample sequenced in a study of T-cell reconstitution after alpha-beta-depleted transplantation in children. The library targeted TCRbeta and was prepared with unique molecular identifiers. MiXCR was run by TCRdb on the PCR reads, yielding one entry per CDR3 protein. The data show about half a million distinct CDR3 sequences, about an eighth seen once. Sequences were derived from PBMCs from the stem cell graft donor, sampled from the stem cell graft. The receptors stem from a human donor who donated a stem cell graft to a child with combined immunodeficiency.

This clonotype appeared a few times. The chain carries TRBV15 and TRBJ2-5; perhaps TRBD1 as D (5 bases). The length of the CDR3 is 13 residues. Trimming removed 7 bases from V and 5 bases from J, with 14 bases in between. Looked up from germline, CDR1 is LNHNV and CDR2 is YYDKDF (reference sequence). The CDR3: CATNDRSLETQYF. CDR3 DNA: TGTGCCACCAATGACAGATCCCTGGAGACCCAGTACTTC.

This clonotype was recorded at least ten times. The chain links TRBV12-3 or TRBV12-4 to TRBJ1-2; D possibly corresponds to TRBD1 (5 bases). The CDR3 runs 13 residues. Trimming cost V 6 bases and J 8 bases, with 16 bases left between them. CDR3: CASSRHGGSGYTF. CDR3 coding DNA: TGTGCCAGCAGCCGCCACGGGGGGAGCGGCTACACCTTC.

This clonotype was counted many times. The chain joins TRBV28 to TRBJ2-2; either TRBD1 or TRBD2 may fit D (5 bases each). The CDR3 runs to 12 residues. The V end lost 9 bases, the J end lost 5 bases, and 10 bases lay between the germline ends. Germline CDR1 is MDHEN and CDR2 is SYDVKM. The CDR3 loop reads CASTWGTGELFF. Written as DNA, the CDR3 is TGTGCCAGTACCTGGGGGACCGGGGAGCTGTTTTTT.

The genes are TRBV3-1 and TRBJ2-7; weak D call: TRBD1 (5 bases). The CDR3 has 15 amino acids. CDR1 is LGHDT and CDR2 is YNNKEL in the germline V gene (reference sequence). Trimming left V 0 bases short and J 2 bases short, with 11 bases between. This chain's CDR3 is CASSQDSGFTYEQYF. The CDR3 DNA follows: TGTGCCAGCAGCCAAGATTCAGGGTTCACCTACGAGCAGTACTTC.

Many counts were recorded for this clonotype. The CDR3 coding sequence is TGCAGTGCTTTTAAAGGGAGCACAGATACGCAGTATTTT. It codes for CSAFKGSTDTQYF. The V call is TRBV20-1, the J call TRBJ2-3; D ambiguous. The ends were cut back, 5 bases at V and 0 bases at J, with 9 bases in the middle. CDR1 DFQATT and CDR2 SNEGSKA come from the germline V gene (reference sequence). The CDR3 length is 13 residues.

This clonotype has a handful of counts. This chain links TRBV4-2 with TRBJ2-7; D gene unclear. V was clipped by 4 bases and J by 3 bases, with 13 bases between them. The CDR3 spans 14 residues. Germline CDR1 LGHNA, CDR2 YNFKEQ. CDR3 bases: TGTGCCAGCAGCCCAAGCGACACGCTCTACGAGCAGTACTTC. Its protein is CASSPSDTLYEQYF.

This clonotype was detected only a few times. The V gene is TRBV11-2, the J gene TRBJ1-3; 10 bases agree with TRBD1. The germline gives CDR1 SGHAT, CDR2 FQNNGV. V gave up 5 bases and J gave up 8 bases; unmatched junction bases: 24. The CDR3 extends over 20 amino acids. The CDR3 DNA follows: TGTGCCAGCAGCAATTACCTCACCTCCGGGACAGGGGCCCGTCGGGACACCATATATTTT. It translates to CASSNYLTSGTGARRDTIYF.

The chain employs TRBV6-2 or TRBV6-3 and TRBJ2-7; 8 nucleotides line up with TRBD2. The V gene end was trimmed by 6 bases and the J gene end by 3 bases; junction bases not matched to a gene: 10. There are 15 residues in the CDR3. Looked up from germline, CDR1 is MNHEY and CDR2 is SVGEGT. The CDR3 coding sequence is TGTGCCAGCAGCTCCGAGGGCGGGAGGCTCTACGAGCAGTACTTC. Residues: CASSSEGGRLYEQYF.

J is TRBJ2-7 and V is TRBV7-6; a possible D gene is TRBD2 (6 bases). Germline V gene sequence: CDR1 SGHVS, CDR2 FNYEAQ. The germline V and J ends were trimmed by 4 bases and 4 bases, with 23 bases remaining between them. The CDR3 is 17 amino acids. The CDR3 bases are TGTGCCAGCAGCTGGGGCGCGGCGGGGACCTCCACTTACGAGCAGTACTTC. Protein product: CASSWGAAGTSTYEQYF.

The genes are TRBV5-1 and TRBJ1-6, with 11 bases fitting TRBD1. The junction had 3 bases not matched to a gene; V was cut back by 2 bases and J by 8 bases. The germline gives CDR1 SGHRS, CDR2 YFSETQ. This CDR3 region has 15 residues. In DNA, the CDR3 is TGCGCCAGCAGCTTAGGACAGGGGGCTCATTCACCCCTCCACTTT. This gives the protein CASSLGQGAHSPLHF.

This clonotype occurred a few times. This CDR3 is CASSLAGTSVRNEQFF. The CDR3 coding sequence is TGTGCCAGCAGTCTAGCCGGGACTAGCGTTCGCAATGAGCAGTTCTTC. The V gene is TRBV6-5, the J gene TRBJ2-1; 10 nucleotides agree with TRBD2. The J segment lost 6 bases and the V segment lost 5 bases, leaving 10 bases of the junction unmatched. Germline assignment: CDR1 MNHEY and CDR2 SVGAGI. There are 16 residues in the CDR3.

This clonotype has only a few counts. The chain recombines TRBV6-1 with TRBJ1-1; weak D call: TRBD1 (5 bases). CDR3 length: 16 amino acids. Germline CDR1 reads MNHNS; CDR2 reads SASEGT. Trimming removed 0 bases from V and 0 bases from J, with 11 bases in between. For the CDR3, the DNA is TGTGCCAGCAGTGAAGCGGTGGGGGGGGTGAACACTGAAGCTTTCTTT. Translated, it gives CASSEAVGGVNTEAFF.

This clonotype was observed at least ten times. The chain carries TRBV5-6 and TRBJ2-3; D unresolved. Per the germline V gene, CDR1 is SGHDT and CDR2 is YYEEEE. V was cut by 1 base and J by 6 bases, with 6 bases left in between. The CDR3 consists of 12 residues. CDR3: CASSLRRDTQYF. CDR3 DNA sequence: TGTGCCAGCAGCTTGAGGCGGGATACGCAGTATTTT.

This clonotype has a count of ten or more. The chain carries TRBV12-3 or TRBV12-4 and TRBJ2-2; D gene uncertain. CDR3 length: 17 residues. The V and J ends lost 3 bases and 1 base respectively, with 15 bases between them. This chain's CDR3 is CASSFAPAMGNTGELFF. The CDR3 nucleotides are TGTGCCAGCAGTTTTGCCCCAGCTATGGGGAACACCGGGGAGCTGTTTTTT.

Many counts were recorded for this clonotype. The rearrangement joins TRBV29-1 to TRBJ2-7, with D unclear. The CDR3 spans 14 residues. V dropped 7 bases and J dropped 2 bases, with 18 bases sitting between them. Germline loops: CDR1 SQVTM, CDR2 ANQGSEA. CDR3 nucleotides: TGCAGCGCCGTCTTTGAACCCGGACCCTACGAGCAGTACTTC. Translating it yields CSAVFEPGPYEQYF.

This clonotype was seen a few times. The chain uses TRBV12-3 or TRBV12-4 and TRBJ2-1; the match to TRBD2 covers 9 bases. This CDR3 spans 15 amino acids. V was clipped by 7 bases and J by 4 bases; unmatched bases: 8. The CDR3 DNA reads as TGTGCCAGCACTGTAGCGGGGGCCTCTTACAATGAGCAGTTCTTC. Its translation is CASTVAGASYNEQFF.

This clonotype was seen just once. V usage is TRBV4-3 and J usage is TRBJ2-2, with D hard to call. This CDR3 region has 18 residues. Trimming shortened V by 0 bases and J by 0 bases, and 14 bases separated the two germline ends. Per germline, CDR1 LGHNA and CDR2 YSLEER. CDR3 in DNA: TGCGCCAGCAGCCAAGATCGTGCCGACATGGCGAACACCGGGGAGCTGTTTTTT. This translates into CASSQDRADMANTGELFF.

This chain links TRBV4-3 with TRBJ2-1; no reliable D call. From germline, CDR1 is LGHNA and CDR2 YSLEER. The CDR3 is made up of 15 amino acids. The V gene lost 0 bases and the J gene lost 4 bases, with 10 bases spanning the gap. The CDR3 protein is CASSQDTRRYNEQFF. DNA of the CDR3: TGCGCCAGCAGCCAAGATACGAGACGATACAATGAGCAGTTCTTC.

Many counts were recorded for this clonotype. The chain combines TRBV12-3 or TRBV12-4 with TRBJ2-3, with TRBD1 identical over 9 bases. V shed 4 bases, J shed 2 bases, and the junction held 4 bases outside the gene matches. This CDR3 comprises 15 residues. CDR3 DNA: TGTGCCAGCAGTTCCGGACAGGGGATCACAGATACGCAGTATTTT. Protein: CASSSGQGITDTQYF.

The V gene is TRBV6-5, the J gene TRBJ2-3; possibly TRBD2 for D (5 bases). This CDR3 is built from 14 residues. Germline CDR1 MNHEY, CDR2 SVGAGI. V was shortened by 4 bases and J by 1 base, with 9 bases between the two germline ends. The DNA for the CDR3 is TGTGCCAGCAGTTTCGAGCGGCGCACAGATACGCAGTATTTT. It yields the protein CASSFERRTDTQYF.

This clonotype was counted between two and nine times. The chain carries TRBV12-3 or TRBV12-4 and TRBJ2-2; D unresolved. Between the trimmed V and J ends, which lost 3 bases and 2 bases, there was a span of 4 bases. The CDR3 length is 13 residues. CDR3 DNA: TGTGCCAGCAGTTTTTTTAACACCGGGGAGCTGTTTTTT. Its translation: CASSFFNTGELFF.